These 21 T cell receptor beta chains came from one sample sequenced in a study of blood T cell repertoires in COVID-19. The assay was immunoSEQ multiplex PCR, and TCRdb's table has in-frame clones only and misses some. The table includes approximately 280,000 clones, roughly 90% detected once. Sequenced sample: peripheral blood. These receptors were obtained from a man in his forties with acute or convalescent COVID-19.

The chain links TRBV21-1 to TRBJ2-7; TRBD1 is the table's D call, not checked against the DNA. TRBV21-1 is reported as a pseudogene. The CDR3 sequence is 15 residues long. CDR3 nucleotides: TGTGCCAGCAGCTCCTTGGACAGGGGGCGTTACGAGCAGTACTTC. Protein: CASSSLDRGRYEQYF.

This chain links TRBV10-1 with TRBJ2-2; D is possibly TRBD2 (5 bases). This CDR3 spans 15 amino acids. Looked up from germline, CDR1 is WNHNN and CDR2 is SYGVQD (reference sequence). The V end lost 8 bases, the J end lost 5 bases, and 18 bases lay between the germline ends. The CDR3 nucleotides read TGCGCCAGCTCCGATGGCGGGCCGAGGACCGGGGAGCTGTTTTTT. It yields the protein CASSDGGPRTGELFF.

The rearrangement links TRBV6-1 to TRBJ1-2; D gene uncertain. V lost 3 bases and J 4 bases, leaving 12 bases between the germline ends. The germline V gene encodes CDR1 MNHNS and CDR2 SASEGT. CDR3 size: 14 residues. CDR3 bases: TGTGCCAGCAGTGACCGCAGGTCGTTCTATGGCTACACCTTC. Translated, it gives CASSDRRSFYGYTF.

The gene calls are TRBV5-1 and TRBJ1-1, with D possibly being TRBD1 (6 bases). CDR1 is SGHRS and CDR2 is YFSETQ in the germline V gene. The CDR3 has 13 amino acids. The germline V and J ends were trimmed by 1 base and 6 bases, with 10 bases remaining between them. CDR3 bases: TGCGCCAGCAGCTTGACAGGGAGCCCTGAAGCTTTCTTT. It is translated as CASSLTGSPEAFF.

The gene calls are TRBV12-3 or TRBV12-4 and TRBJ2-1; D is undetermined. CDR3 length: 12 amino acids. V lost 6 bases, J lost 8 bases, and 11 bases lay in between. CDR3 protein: CASSPGWDEQFF. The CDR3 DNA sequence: TGTGCCAGCAGCCCGGGTTGGGATGAGCAGTTCTTC.

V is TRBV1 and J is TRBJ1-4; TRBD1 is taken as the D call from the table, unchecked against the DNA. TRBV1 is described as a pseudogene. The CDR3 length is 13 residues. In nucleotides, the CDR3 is TGCACCAGCAGCCTAAGGGGGTGGGGAAAACTGTTTTTT. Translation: CTSSLRGWGKLFF.

CDR3 residues: CAITKTGTSTDTQYF. CDR3 bases: TGTGCCATCACTAAGACAGGGACTAGCACAGATACGCAGTATTTT. V and J are TRBV10-3 and TRBJ2-3; possible D gene TRBD1, 7 bases. Germline V gene sequence: CDR1 ENHRY, CDR2 SYGVKD. V shed 7 bases and J shed 0 bases, with 14 bases lying between them. The CDR3 is 15 residues long.

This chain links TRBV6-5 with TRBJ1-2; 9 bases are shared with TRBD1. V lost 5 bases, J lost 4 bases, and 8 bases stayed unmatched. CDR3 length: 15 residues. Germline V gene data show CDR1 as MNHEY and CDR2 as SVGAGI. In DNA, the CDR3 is TGTGCCAGCAGTCCCCAGGGACAGGGAGGCTATGGCTACACCTTC. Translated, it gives CASSPQGQGGYGYTF.

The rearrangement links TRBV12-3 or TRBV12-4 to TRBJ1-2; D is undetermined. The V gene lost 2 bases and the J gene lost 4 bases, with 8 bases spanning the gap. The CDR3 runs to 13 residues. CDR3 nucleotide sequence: TGTGCCAGCAGTTTAAAGGGAGCCTATGGCTACACCTTC. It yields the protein CASSLKGAYGYTF.

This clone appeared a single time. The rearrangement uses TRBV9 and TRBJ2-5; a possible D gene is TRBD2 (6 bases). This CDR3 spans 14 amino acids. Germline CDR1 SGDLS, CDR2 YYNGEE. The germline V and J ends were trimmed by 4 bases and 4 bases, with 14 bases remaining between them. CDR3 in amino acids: CASSPSGRGETQYF. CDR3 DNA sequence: TGTGCCAGCAGCCCCTCGGGGCGGGGAGAGACCCAGTACTTC.

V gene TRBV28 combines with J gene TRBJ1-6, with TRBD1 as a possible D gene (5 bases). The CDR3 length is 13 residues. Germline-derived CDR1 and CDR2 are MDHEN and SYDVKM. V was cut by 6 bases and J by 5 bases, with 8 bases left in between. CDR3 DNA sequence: TGTGCCAGCAGGAGACAGCATAATTCACCCCTCCACTTT. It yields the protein CASRRQHNSPLHF.

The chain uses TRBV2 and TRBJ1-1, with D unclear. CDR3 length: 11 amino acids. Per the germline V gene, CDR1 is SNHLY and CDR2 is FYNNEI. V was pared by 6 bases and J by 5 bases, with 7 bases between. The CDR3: CASREATEAFF. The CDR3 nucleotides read TGTGCCAGCAGGGAGGCGACTGAAGCTTTCTTT.

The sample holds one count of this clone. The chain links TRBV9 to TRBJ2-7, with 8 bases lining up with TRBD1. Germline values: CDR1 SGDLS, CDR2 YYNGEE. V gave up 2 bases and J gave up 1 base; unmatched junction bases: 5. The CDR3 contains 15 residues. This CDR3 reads CASSVGQGQSYEQYF. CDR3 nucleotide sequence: TGTGCCAGCAGCGTTGGACAGGGACAATCCTACGAGCAGTACTTC.

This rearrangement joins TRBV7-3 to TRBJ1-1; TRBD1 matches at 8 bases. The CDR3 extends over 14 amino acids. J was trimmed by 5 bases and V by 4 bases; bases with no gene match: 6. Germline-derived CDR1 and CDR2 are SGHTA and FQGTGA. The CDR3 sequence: CASSWTGTATEAFF. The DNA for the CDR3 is TGTGCCAGCAGCTGGACAGGGACGGCGACTGAAGCTTTCTTT. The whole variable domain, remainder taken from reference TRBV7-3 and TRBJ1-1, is GAGVSQTPSNKVTEKGKYVELRCDPISGHTALYWYRQSLGQGPEFLIYFQGTGAADDSGLPNDRFFAVRPEGSVSTLKIQRTERGDSAVYLCASSWTGTATEAFFGQGTRLTVV.

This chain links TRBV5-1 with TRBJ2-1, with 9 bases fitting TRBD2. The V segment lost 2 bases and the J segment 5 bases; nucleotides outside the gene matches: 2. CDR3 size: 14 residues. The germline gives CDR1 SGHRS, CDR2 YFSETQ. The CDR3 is CASSFASGDNEQFF. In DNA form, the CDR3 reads TGCGCCAGCAGCTTCGCTAGCGGGGACAATGAGCAGTTCTTC.

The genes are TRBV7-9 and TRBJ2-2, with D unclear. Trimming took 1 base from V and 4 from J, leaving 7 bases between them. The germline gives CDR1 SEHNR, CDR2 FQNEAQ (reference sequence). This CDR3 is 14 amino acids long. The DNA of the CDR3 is TGTGCCAGCAGCTTAGGGGCAGCCACCGGGGAGCTGTTTTTT. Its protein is CASSLGAATGELFF.

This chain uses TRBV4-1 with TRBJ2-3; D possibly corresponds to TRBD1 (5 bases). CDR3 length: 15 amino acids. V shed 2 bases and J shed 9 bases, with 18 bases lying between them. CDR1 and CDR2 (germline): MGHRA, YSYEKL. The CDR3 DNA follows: TGCGCCAGCAGCCAATTACCCCTAAGGGGCTTGACGCAGTATTTT. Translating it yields CASSQLPLRGLTQYF.

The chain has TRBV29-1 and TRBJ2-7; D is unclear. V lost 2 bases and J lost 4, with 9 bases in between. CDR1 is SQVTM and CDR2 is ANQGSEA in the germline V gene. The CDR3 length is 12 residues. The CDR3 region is CSVENLGYEQYF. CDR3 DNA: TGCAGCGTTGAAAACCTCGGTTACGAGCAGTACTTC.

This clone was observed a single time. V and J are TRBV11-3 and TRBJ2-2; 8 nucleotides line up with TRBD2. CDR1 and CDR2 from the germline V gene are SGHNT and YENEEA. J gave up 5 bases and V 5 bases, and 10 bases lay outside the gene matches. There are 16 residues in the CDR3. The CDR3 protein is CASSTGGGLYTGELFF. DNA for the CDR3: TGTGCCAGCAGCACCGGGGGGGGACTTTATACCGGGGAGCTGTTTTTT.

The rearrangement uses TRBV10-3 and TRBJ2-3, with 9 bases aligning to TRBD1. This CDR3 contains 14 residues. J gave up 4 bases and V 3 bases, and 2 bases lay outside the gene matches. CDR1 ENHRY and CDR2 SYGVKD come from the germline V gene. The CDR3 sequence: CAISDRTGADTQYF. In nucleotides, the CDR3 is TGTGCCATCAGTGACCGGACAGGGGCAGATACGCAGTATTTT.

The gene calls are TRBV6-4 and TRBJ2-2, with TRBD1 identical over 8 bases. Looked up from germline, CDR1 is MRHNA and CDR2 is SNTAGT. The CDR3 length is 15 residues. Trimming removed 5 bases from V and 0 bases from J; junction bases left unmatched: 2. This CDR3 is CASSLQGANTGELFF. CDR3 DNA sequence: TGTGCCAGCAGTTTACAGGGGGCGAACACCGGGGAGCTGTTTTTT.